These T cell receptor beta chains were read from a single sample in a study of T-cell reconstitution after alpha-beta-depleted transplantation in children. From the PCR reads, TCRdb called clonotypes with MiXCR, one entry per CDR3 protein. The sample lists fewer than 550,000 distinct CDR3 sequences, over 9.5% seen once, with 11% to 15% in the top ten. The material sequenced was PBMCs, mostly from graft donor cells, taken 180 days after TCRalphabeta/CD19-depleted stem cell transplant. The receptors shown here come from a female patient aged 2-9 years who had a stem cell transplant for aplastic anemia, so the T cells may come from the graft donor. Both conserved end residues are part of each CDR3. A D gene is named only where the DNA matches it firmly. Clone size is not always given. Where it is, it says once, few, many or a class for expanded clones.

cdr3_aa	cdr3_nt	clone_size	v_call	j_call	cdr3_length	d_call
CASSTRQRYTF	TGTGCCAGCAGCACCAGACAACGCTACACCTTC	few	TRBV7-2	TRBJ1-2	11	-
CAISGRQQGNEQFF	TGTGCCATCAGTGGGAGACAGCAGGGGAATGAGCAGTTCTTC	few	TRBV10-3	TRBJ2-1	14	-
CASSLAASSYNEQFF	TGTGCCAGCAGTTTAGCGGCGAGCTCCTACAATGAGCAGTTCTTC	few	TRBV28	TRBJ2-1	15	-
CASSSGQYYGYTF	TGCGCCAGCAGCTCCGGACAGTACTATGGCTACACCTTC	-	TRBV5-1	TRBJ1-2	13	-
CASSRTGQRIQPQHF	TGTGCCAGCAGCCGAACAGGACAGCGCATTCAGCCCCAGCATTTT	-	TRBV28	TRBJ1-5	15	-
CASSLRTSGLHTDTQYF	TGTGCCAGTAGTCTCAGGACTAGCGGGCTGCACACAGATACGCAGTATTTT	-	TRBV19	TRBJ2-3	17	TRBD2
CSARIGASGNTIYF	TGCAGTGCTAGAATCGGAGCCTCTGGAAACACCATATATTTT	few	TRBV20-1	TRBJ1-3	14	-
CASSLGGPQNIQYF	TGCGCCAGCAGCTTGGGCGGCCCTCAAAACATTCAGTACTTC	few	TRBV5-1	TRBJ2-4	14	-
CASSQGGTGNEKLFF	TGTGCCAGCAGCCAAGGTGGGACAGGGAATGAAAAACTGTTTTTT	-	TRBV14	TRBJ1-4	15	TRBD1
CASSLALANTGELFF	TGTGCCAGCAGTCTAGCCCTTGCGAACACCGGGGAGCTGTTTTTT	many	TRBV28	TRBJ2-2	15	-
CSADGQRLSSYEQYF	TGCAGTGCAGACGGACAGAGATTGAGCTCCTACGAGCAGTACTTC	few	TRBV20-1	TRBJ2-7	15	-
CASSQQGLAFF	TGTGCCAGCAGCCAACAGGGGTTGGCTTTCTTT	many	TRBV12-3/TRBV12-4	TRBJ1-1	11	TRBD1
CASSLPRTRVETQYF	TGTGCCAGCAGCTTACCCCGGACGCGGGTGGAGACCCAGTACTTC	-	TRBV7-9	TRBJ2-5	15	-
CASSSGTGPDGGFF	TGCGCCAGCAGTTCCGGGACAGGGCCCGACGGGGGGTTCTTC	few	TRBV5-1	TRBJ2-1	14	TRBD1
CASSFTGTLSYEQYF	TGTGCCAGCAGTTTCACCGGGACGCTCTCCTACGAGCAGTACTTC	few	TRBV28	TRBJ2-7	15	-
CSARRTQVNEKLFF	TGCAGTGCTAGAAGGACACAAGTCAATGAAAAACTGTTTTTT	-	TRBV20-1	TRBJ1-4	14	-
CASSYSRYLATEQFF	TGTGCCAGCAGTTACTCGAGGTATCTAGCAACGGAGCAGTTCTTC	-	TRBV6-5	TRBJ2-1	15	-
CSVEGDRGPDSTNEKLFF	TGCAGCGTTGAAGGGGACAGGGGCCCAGATTCAACTAATGAAAAACTGTTTTTT	few	TRBV29-1	TRBJ1-4	18	TRBD1
CASSIETAMNTEAFF	TGTGCCAGCAGTATAGAGACGGCAATGAACACTGAAGCTTTCTTT	-	TRBV2	TRBJ1-1	15	-
CASITRGGSYNEQFF	TGTGCCAGTATTACTAGGGGGGGCTCCTACAATGAGCAGTTCTTC	few	TRBV19	TRBJ2-1	15	-
CASSFRTGGAEYEQYF	TGTGCCAGCAGCTTCCGGACAGGGGGCGCGGAGTACGAGCAGTACTTC	-	TRBV7-2	TRBJ2-7	16	TRBD1
CASSSNRVRGPTGNTIYF	TGTGCCAGCAGTTCCAACCGCGTCAGGGGTCCCACTGGAAACACCATATATTTT	few	TRBV6-2/TRBV6-3	TRBJ1-3	18	-
CASSPRTSGSHSQYF	TGTGCCAGCAGTCCCCGGACTAGCGGGAGTCATTCGCAGTATTTT	-	TRBV27	TRBJ2-3	15	TRBD2